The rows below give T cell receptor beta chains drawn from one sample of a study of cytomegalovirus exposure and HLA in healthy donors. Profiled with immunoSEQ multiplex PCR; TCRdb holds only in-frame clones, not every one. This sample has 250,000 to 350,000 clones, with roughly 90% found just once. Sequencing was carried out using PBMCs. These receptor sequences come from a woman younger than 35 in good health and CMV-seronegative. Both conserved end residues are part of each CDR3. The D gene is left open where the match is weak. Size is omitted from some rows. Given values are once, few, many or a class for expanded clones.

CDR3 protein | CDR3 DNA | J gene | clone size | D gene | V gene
CASTLPLGDSSYEQYF | TGTGCCAGCACCCTTCCATTGGGGGACAGTTCCTACGAGCAGTACTTC | TRBJ2-7 | few | TRBD1 | TRBV28
CASSEEQQADGYTF | TGTGCCAGCAGTGAAGAACAGCAGGCTGATGGCTACACCTTC | TRBJ1-2 | - | - | TRBV2
CASSGPGEVNEQFF | TGTGCCAGCAGTGGTCCGGGAGAAGTCAATGAGCAGTTCTTC | TRBJ2-1 | - | - | TRBV6-4
CASSYSRYNEQFF | TGTGCCAGCAGTTACTCGAGGTACAATGAGCAGTTCTTC | TRBJ2-1 | - | - | TRBV6-6
CSGGLREQFF | TGCAGCGGAGGACTACGTGAGCAGTTCTTC | TRBJ2-1 | - | - | TRBV29-1
CASSELAGATYEQYF | TGTGCCAGCAGTGAATTGGCGGGAGCCACCTACGAGCAGTACTTC | TRBJ2-7 | - | TRBD2 | TRBV6-1
CASSVGQGKFSEQFF | TGCGCCAGCAGCGTCGGACAGGGGAAATTCAGTGAGCAGTTCTTC | TRBJ2-1 | - | TRBD1 | TRBV5-1
CASSLRSQGSSYEQYF | TGTGCCAGCAGCTTAAGATCGCAGGGTAGCTCCTACGAGCAGTACTTC | TRBJ2-7 | - | - | TRBV7-8
CSVSPDTEAFF | TGCAGTGTTTCCCCCGACACTGAAGCTTTCTTT | TRBJ1-1 | - | - | TRBV20-1
CASSTQGYYTF | TGTGCCAGCAGTACACAGGGGTATTACACCTTC | TRBJ1-2 | - | TRBD1 | TRBV6-5
CASRTGGPMNTEAFF | TGTGCCAGTAGGACAGGGGGCCCTATGAACACTGAAGCTTTCTTT | TRBJ1-1 | - | TRBD1 | TRBV19
CASSLSTGGELFF | TGTGCCAGCTCACTTTCAACCGGCGGGGAGCTGTTTTTT | TRBJ2-2 | once | - | TRBV18
CASRVRVTEAFF | TGTGCCAGCAGGGTCAGGGTCACTGAAGCTTTCTTT | TRBJ1-1 | - | - | TRBV6-1
CASSSRDSRRGNEQFF | TGTGCCAGCAGCTCACGGGACTCGCGAAGGGGCAATGAGCAGTTCTTC | TRBJ2-1 | - | - | TRBV7-3
CASTEGRYNEQFF | TGTGCCAGCACGGAGGGCCGATACAATGAGCAGTTCTTC | TRBJ2-1 | - | - | TRBV28
CASSSGTSGGTGELFF | TGTGCCAGCAGCTCCGGGACTAGCGGGGGCACCGGGGAGCTGTTTTTT | TRBJ2-2 | once | TRBD2 | TRBV7-7
CASRKTDTHYGYTF | TGTGCCAGCAGGAAAACGGACACTCACTATGGCTACACCTTC | TRBJ1-2 | - | - | TRBV6-5
CASSFNTGVSGNTIYF | TGTGCCAGCAGTTTCAACACAGGGGTCTCTGGAAACACCATATATTTT | TRBJ1-3 | - | TRBD1 | TRBV5-4
CASQSGQNGYTF | TGTGCCAGTCAATCCGGACAGAATGGCTACACCTTC | TRBJ1-2 | few | - | TRBV2
CASSLGAGRLADTQYF | TGTGCCAGCAGCTTAGGGGCAGGGAGGTTGGCAGATACGCAGTATTTT | TRBJ2-3 | - | - | TRBV7-2